These 7 T cell receptor beta chains were sequenced from one sample in a study of human T cells and chemical hapten exposure. TCRdb ran MiXCR on the RACE reads and lists one entry per CDR3 protein. Of 300,000 to 450,000 distinct CDR3 sequences listed, 5.1% are singletons. Time point here: pre-sensitization, week 0. This sample's treatment: therapeutic diphenylcyclopropenone sensitization with weekly scalp DPC. Sequencing used whole blood, obtained in connection with sensitization to the hapten diphenylcyclopropenone (DPC). These receptors were obtained from a woman in her fifties or sixties with alopecia areata. Some clones in this sample may be carry-over from other donors' samples.

The chain has TRBV6-1 and TRBJ1-5; 9 nucleotides line up with TRBD1. The CDR3 sequence is 16 residues long. Unmatched junction bases numbered 12, after V lost 8 bases and J lost 4 bases. The germline V gene encodes CDR1 MNHNS and CDR2 SASEGT. CDR3 sequence (DNA): TGTGCCAGCGGAAAGGACAGGGGTTTGAGGAATCAGCCCCAGCATTTT. Translating it yields CASGKDRGLRNQPQHF.

In this sample, this clonotype turned up a few times. The rearrangement uses TRBV20-1 and TRBJ1-2; D remains ambiguous. V was cut by 0 bases and J by 2 bases, with 10 bases left in between. Germline values: CDR1 DFQATT, CDR2 SNEGSKA (reference sequence). This CDR3 spans 14 amino acids. CDR3 protein: CSARDRVRNYGYTF. CDR3 DNA: TGCAGTGCTAGAGATAGGGTTCGAAACTATGGCTACACCTTC.

This clonotype was detected ten times or more. V gene TRBV12-3 or TRBV12-4 combines with J gene TRBJ2-3; TRBD2 aligns across 13 bases. This CDR3 has 15 amino acids. V trimming: 4 bases; J trimming: 5 bases; junction bases outside the gene matches: 3. In nucleotides, the CDR3 is TGTGCCAGCAGTTCCGGGACTAGCGGGATAGATACGCAGTATTTT. Translation gives CASSSGTSGIDTQYF.

The chain links TRBV6-1 to TRBJ2-7, with D unclear. Trimming removed 2 bases at V and 5 bases at J, with 7 bases between. The CDR3 is made up of 12 amino acids. Per the germline V gene, CDR1 is MNHNS and CDR2 is SASEGT. DNA of the CDR3: TGTGCCAGCAGTGAACTAGGCAACGAGCAGTACTTC. It is translated as CASSELGNEQYF.

The chain links TRBV7-9 to TRBJ2-7; D ambiguous. The CDR3 totals 13 residues. Germline values: CDR1 SEHNR, CDR2 FQNEAQ (reference sequence). V lost 5 bases and J 5 bases, leaving 13 bases between the germline ends. The CDR3 DNA reads as TGTGCCAGCAGCCCACCGGGCGCCCACGAGCAGTACTTC. It encodes CASSPPGAHEQYF.

In its sample, this clonotype was seen many times. The chain joins TRBV4-2 to TRBJ2-7; D unclear. V lost 0 bases and J 10 bases, leaving 10 bases between the germline ends. CDR1 is LGHNA and CDR2 is YNFKEQ in the germline V gene. The length of the CDR3 is 12 residues. This CDR3 reads CASSQDRAEQYF. The DNA of the CDR3 is TGTGCCAGCAGCCAAGATAGGGCGGAACAGTACTTC.

Points on this clonotype: This may stem from a read error, because a much larger clone lies one nucleotide away. This chain uses TRBV10-2 with TRBJ1-1; D uncertain. The CDR3 loop spans 10 amino acids. Germline CDR1 reads WSHSY; CDR2 reads SAAADI. The CDR3 nucleotides are TGCGCCGGCAGCGGGTCTGAAGCTTTCTTT. It specifies CAGSGSEAFF.